This passage covers 18 T cell receptor beta chains from one sample sequenced in a study of vaccination and CD4 T cells after COVID-19. Specified treatment: roughly ten-day PBMC culture with coronavirus spike peptide pools or control peptides (ViraFEST assay). Their cognate antigens are unknown. Sequencing of DNA taken from cultured CD4+ T cells relied on the Oncomine TCR Beta short-read assay. TCRdb reprocessed the PCR reads via MiXCR and lists one record per CDR3 protein. This repertoire shows 11,000 or so distinct CDR3 sequences, 50% to 70% found once; its top ten account for approximately 20%. The sequenced sample was CD4+ T cells from blood, cultured in vitro. All receptors derive from a human donor who had recovered from COVID-19.

The chain is built from TRBV2 and TRBJ1-6; D remains ambiguous. This CDR3 region has 16 residues. Germline V CDR1 and CDR2: SNHLY, FYNNEI. CDR3 sequence (DNA): TGTGCGACTCACGGCCCCCGGAGCTCCTATAATTCACCCCTCCACTTT. This gives the protein CATHGPRSSYNSPLHF. Looking up the rest from reference TRBV2 and TRBJ1-6 gives the full variable domain: EPEVTQTPSHQVTQMGQEVILRCVPISNHLYFYWYRQILGQKVEFLVSFYNNEISEKSEIFDDQFSVERPDGSNFTLKIRSTKLEDSAMYFCATHGPRSSYNSPLHFGNGTRLTVT.

V gene TRBV6-2 or TRBV6-3 combines with J gene TRBJ1-2, with 8 bases aligning to TRBD1. CDR1 and CDR2 (germline): MNHEY, SVGEGT. The junction had 10 bases not matched to a gene; V was cut back by 2 bases and J by 8 bases. The CDR3 runs to 15 residues. The CDR3 loop is CASSYRPGGVRGYTF. In DNA form, the CDR3 reads TGTGCCAGCAGTTACCGACCAGGGGGCGTACGCGGCTACACCTTC.

DNA of the CDR3: TGCAGTGCTAGAGCGGATACAGGGTACACAGATACGCAGTATTTT. Translating gives CSARADTGYTDTQYF. The V gene is TRBV20-1, the J gene TRBJ2-3; maybe TRBD1 (6 bases). The length of the CDR3 is 15 residues. Per the germline V gene, CDR1 is DFQATT and CDR2 is SNEGSKA (reference sequence). The V and J ends lost 1 base and 2 bases respectively, with 13 bases between them.

This clonotype occurred a few times. J is TRBJ1-1 and V is TRBV30, with D unclear. V was trimmed by 3 bases and J by 4 bases, leaving 15 bases between them. Germline lookup yields CDR1 GTSNPN and CDR2 SVGIG (reference sequence). The CDR3 is 14 residues long. The CDR3 coding sequence is TGTGCCTGGAGGCATCCAACTGCACTCACTGAAGCTTTCTTT. Its translation is CAWRHPTALTEAFF.

CDR3: CAWSVPRLAGGSTDTQYF. CDR3 nucleotide sequence: TGTGCCTGGAGTGTACCCCGACTAGCGGGGGGATCCACAGATACGCAGTATTTT. The chain joins TRBV30 to TRBJ2-3, with 13 bases lining up with TRBD2. V lost 0 bases, J lost 2 bases, and 8 bases stayed unmatched. The CDR3 loop spans 18 amino acids. Germline V lookup: CDR1 GTSNPN, CDR2 SVGIG (reference sequence).

This clonotype occurred a few times. The chain employs TRBV27 and TRBJ1-2; tentatively, D is TRBD1 (5 bases). CDR3 length: 13 residues. V was pared by 3 bases and J by 0 bases, with 5 bases between. In germline, CDR1 is MNHEY, CDR2 SMNVEV (reference sequence). CDR3 sequence (DNA): TGTGCCAGCAGTTTGACAGCTAACTATGGCTACACCTTC. It specifies CASSLTANYGYTF.

This clonotype came up a few times. This chain uses TRBV25-1 with TRBJ2-3; D may match TRBD1 or TRBD2 (5 bases each). The CDR3 spans 14 residues. Germline lookup yields CDR1 MGHDK and CDR2 SYGVNS. V lost 3 bases, J lost 2 bases, and 9 bases lay in between. The CDR3 coding sequence is TGTGCCAGCAGTGACGGGACGGTCACAGATACGCAGTATTTT. It specifies CASSDGTVTDTQYF. Full variable domain (remainder filled in from reference TRBV25-1 and TRBJ2-3): EADIYQTPRYLVIGTGKKITLECSQTMGHDKMYWYQQDPGMELHLIHYSYGVNSTEKGDLSSESTVSRIRTEHFPLTLESARPSHTSQYLCASSDGTVTDTQYFGPGTRLTVL.

This chain joins TRBV6-2 or TRBV6-3 and TRBJ2-7; 9 bases are shared with TRBD1. The germline CDR1 and CDR2 sequences are MNHEY and SVGEGT. The CDR3 consists of 14 residues. Losses at the gene ends were 2 bases for V and 3 bases for J; bases not matched to a gene: 2. The CDR3 nucleotides read TGTGCCAGCAGTTACGGGACAGGGTTCTACGAGCAGTACTTC. As protein: CASSYGTGFYEQYF.

CDR3 loop: CASSYGGKETQYF. Here the CDR3 DNA reads TGTGCCAGCAGTTACGGGGGGAAGGAGACCCAGTACTTC. The genes are TRBV6-5 and TRBJ2-5; tentative D call: TRBD2 (6 bases). Germline CDR1 is MNHEY and CDR2 is SVGAGI. The CDR3 runs to 13 residues. Deletions cut 2 bases from V and 5 bases from J, with 9 bases between.

The chain carries TRBV7-9 and TRBJ1-1; unclear D gene. The CDR3 has 11 amino acids. Germline-derived CDR1 and CDR2 are SEHNR and FQNEAQ (reference sequence). Trimming took 5 bases from V and 7 from J, leaving 8 bases between them. Here the CDR3 reads CASSHTNEAFF. The CDR3 region has the DNA TGTGCCAGCAGCCATACTAATGAAGCTTTCTTT. Based on the CDR3 plus reference TRBV7-9 and TRBJ1-1, the full variable domain is DTGVSQNPRHKITKRGQNVTFRCDPISEHNRLYWYRQTLGQGPEFLTYFQNEAQLEKSRLLSDRFSAERPKGSFSTLEIQRTEQGDSAMYLCASSHTNEAFFGQGTRLTVV.

This clonotype has a handful of counts. The rearrangement joins TRBV10-3 to TRBJ1-5; no clear D gene. CDR1 and CDR2 from the germline V gene are ENHRY and SYGVKD. The CDR3 runs to 13 residues. V was pared by 6 bases and J by 1 base, with 7 bases between. The CDR3: CAIRAGSNQPQHF. As DNA, the CDR3 is TGTGCCATCAGGGCGGGGAGCAATCAGCCCCAGCATTTT.

V usage is TRBV5-1 and J usage is TRBJ2-5; TRBD2 is a possible D gene (5 bases). V was cut by 2 bases and J by 9 bases, with 20 bases left in between. The CDR3 is made up of 15 amino acids. The V gene's germline CDR1 is SGHRS and CDR2 YFSETQ. The CDR3 sequence: CASSLVGRPLGAQYF. CDR3 in DNA: TGCGCCAGCAGCTTAGTCGGCAGACCACTCGGGGCCCAGTACTTC.

The sample holds a few counts of this clonotype. The rearrangement joins TRBV7-2 to TRBJ2-7, with TRBD1 identical over 8 bases. The CDR3 length is 15 residues. From germline, CDR1 is SGHTA and CDR2 FQGNSA. The ends lost 1 base at V and 3 bases at J; junction bases unmatched: 5. CDR3 amino acids: CASSLEGQGGYEQYF. CDR3 bases: TGTGCCAGCAGCTTAGAAGGACAGGGCGGCTACGAGCAGTACTTC. The whole variable domain, remainder taken from reference TRBV7-2 and TRBJ2-7, is GAGVSQSPSNKVTEKGKDVELRCDPISGHTALYWYRQSLGQGLEFLIYFQGNSAPDKSGLPSDRFSAERTGGSVSTLTIQRTQQEDSAVYLCASSLEGQGGYEQYFGPGTRLTVT.

The CDR3 nucleotides read TGCAGTGCTAGGGCCCCATCAGAAAACGAGCAGTACTTC. It yields the protein CSARAPSENEQYF. The V gene is TRBV20-1, the J gene TRBJ2-7; no reliable D call. V shed 3 bases and J shed 5 bases, with 14 bases lying between them. Germline CDR1 reads DFQATT; CDR2 reads SNEGSKA (reference sequence). The CDR3 loop spans 13 amino acids.

This CDR3 is CASSEAGLGGSQETQYF. The CDR3 DNA reads as TGTGCCAGCAGTGAAGCGGGATTGGGGGGCAGCCAAGAGACCCAGTACTTC. The rearrangement links TRBV2 to TRBJ2-5; tentatively, D is TRBD1 or TRBD2 (6 bases each). Germline CDR1 is SNHLY and CDR2 is FYNNEI. This CDR3 has 17 amino acids. V lost 0 bases, J lost 1 base, and 15 bases lay in between.

The chain carries TRBV15 and TRBJ1-2, with 7 bases fitting TRBD1. The germline gives CDR1 LNHNV, CDR2 YYDKDF (reference sequence). The CDR3 extends over 16 amino acids. With 0 bases clipped from V and 4 bases from J, the junction kept 8 bases outside the gene matches. CDR3 nucleotides: TGTGCCACCAGCAGAGATAGAGAGGACAGGACCTATGGCTACACCTTC. Its translation: CATSRDREDRTYGYTF.

The chain links TRBV20-1 to TRBJ1-4; no clear D. The CDR3 totals 12 residues. Germline V lookup: CDR1 DFQATT, CDR2 SNEGSKA (reference sequence). CDR3 nucleotides: TGCACCGCACGGGGTGGTGGTGAAAAACTGTTTTTT. This codes for CTARGGGEKLFF.

The chain uses TRBV5-6 and TRBJ1-2; possibly TRBD1 for D (5 bases). CDR3 length: 17 amino acids. The ends were cut back, 2 bases at V and 2 bases at J, with 19 bases in the middle. The germline V gene encodes CDR1 SGHDT and CDR2 YYEEEE. Here the CDR3 DNA reads TGTGCCAGCAGCTTTGGGGGGAGTACCTTGGTCAACTATGGCTACACCTTC. This gives the protein CASSFGGSTLVNYGYTF.